This record covers a single TCR beta chain. Trimming removed 3 bases from V and 2 bases from J; junction bases left unmatched: 3. This CDR3 spans 14 amino acids. Germline values: CDR1 LNHDA, CDR2 SQIVND (reference sequence). The sample is drawn from a study of blood T cell repertoires in COVID-19. Overall study context: From the United States, Italy and Spain came samples of acute and convalescent COVID-19. The cDNA or gDNA used as material had been derived from T cells, B-cell-depleted T cells, or PBMCs.

TCRdb keeps only in-frame clones here, not all; method: immunoSEQ multiplex PCR. Here the sample spans about 87,000 clones, around 87% being singletons. The sample comprised peripheral blood. This sequence joins TRBV19 and TRBJ1-1; TRBD1 aligns across 7 bases. The TCR comes from a human donor with acute or convalescent COVID-19. The donor label of this sample is uncertain. The CDR3 sequence is CASSMDRLNTEAFF. The CDR3 DNA reads TGTGCCAGTAGTATGGACAGGCTTAACACTGAAGCTTTCTTT.